This entry lists 20 T cell receptor beta chains sequenced from one sample in a study of technical replicates of blood from a few donors. Here immunoSEQ multiplex PCR was the method, and the copy in TCRdb shows in-frame clones only, minus some. Of tens of thousands of clones in the sample, roughly 98% were seen once. The sample taken for sequencing was T cells isolated from PBMCs. The origin of the receptors is a human donor in good health.

The rearrangement uses TRBV13 and TRBJ2-7; D is possibly TRBD1 (5 bases). Germline CDR1 reads PRHDT; CDR2 reads FYEKMQ (reference sequence). The CDR3 is 14 amino acids. Trimming pared 3 bases from V and 3 bases from J, leaving 12 bases between. The CDR3 loop reads CASSLEGELYEQYF. CDR3 nucleotide sequence: TGTGCCAGCAGCTTGGAAGGGGAACTCTACGAGCAGTACTTC.

This clone was seen only once. V and J are TRBV5-5 and TRBJ2-7; perhaps TRBD1 as D (5 bases). CDR3 length: 12 residues. CDR1 is SGHKS, CDR2 YYEKEE, per germline (reference sequence). V was shortened by 4 bases and J by 3 bases, with 8 bases between the two germline ends. The CDR3 region has the DNA TGTGCCAGCAGCCAGACAGACTACGAGCAGTACTTC. It yields the protein CASSQTDYEQYF.

The chain couples TRBV28 to TRBJ2-1, with no clear D. This CDR3 spans 14 amino acids. The V gene lost 6 bases and the J gene lost 2 bases, with 11 bases spanning the gap. Per the germline V gene, CDR1 is MDHEN and CDR2 is SYDVKM. Here the CDR3 DNA reads TGTGCCAGCAGCAGGATCCGCGCCTACAATGAGCAGTTCTTC. Amino acids: CASSRIRAYNEQFF.

This chain connects TRBV9 to TRBJ2-7; D perhaps matches TRBD1 (6 bases). Germline V lookup: CDR1 SGDLS, CDR2 YYNGEE. The V end lost 5 bases, the J end lost 4 bases, and 13 bases lay between the germline ends. CDR3 size: 13 residues. The chain's CDR3 is CASSGSQGYEQYF. The CDR3 DNA follows: TGTGCCAGCAGTGGAAGTCAGGGGTACGAGCAGTACTTC. Complete variable domain (other parts from reference TRBV9 and TRBJ2-7): DSGVTQTPKHLITATGQRVTLRCSPRSGDLSVYWYQQSLDQGLQFLIQYYNGEERAKGNILERFSAQQFPDLHSELNLSSLELGDSALYFCASSGSQGYEQYFGPGTRLTVT.

This clone was detected only once. The CDR3 is CASSSDSVYGYTF. Written as DNA, the CDR3 is TGTGCCAGCAGTTCTGACAGCGTCTATGGCTACACCTTC. The chain links TRBV6-5 to TRBJ1-2; D is perhaps TRBD1 (5 bases). Germline loops: CDR1 MNHEY, CDR2 SVGAGI. The CDR3 extends over 13 amino acids. Trimming removed 4 bases at V and 4 bases at J, with 10 bases between.

This chain joins TRBV18 and TRBJ2-1, with D tentatively TRBD1 (5 bases). The CDR3 consists of 14 residues. Germline V gene lookup returns CDR1 KGHSH and CDR2 LQKENI. V was pared by 7 bases and J by 8 bases, with 18 bases between. In DNA form, the CDR3 reads TGTGCCAGCTTTTCGAATGAAGGGGCCCATGAGCAGTTCTTC. Its protein is CASFSNEGAHEQFF.

This chain uses TRBV5-6 with TRBJ1-1, with 9 bases fitting TRBD1. Per germline, CDR1 SGHDT and CDR2 YYEEEE. The ends lost 3 bases at V and 5 bases at J; junction bases unmatched: 5. The CDR3 is 14 amino acids. CDR3 nucleotides: TGTGCCAGCAGCTGGGGACAGGGTTGGACTGAAGCTTTCTTT. Its translation is CASSWGQGWTEAFF.

The genes are TRBV4-2 and TRBJ1-2; 8 bases map to TRBD1. Germline-derived CDR1 and CDR2 are LGHNA and YNFKEQ. The CDR3 has 15 amino acids. J gave up 3 bases and V 0 bases, and 3 bases lay outside the gene matches. The CDR3 nucleotides read TGTGCCAGCAGCCAAGAAGCAGGGGGCCACTATGGCTACACCTTC. This sequence encodes CASSQEAGGHYGYTF.

The genes are TRBV12-5 and TRBJ1-1, with D possibly being TRBD1 (5 bases). Germline V lookup: CDR1 LGHNT, CDR2 FRNRAP. The V and J ends lost 6 bases and 5 bases respectively, with 13 bases between them. The CDR3 length is 13 residues. The CDR3 region has the DNA TGTGCTAGTGGCCCTCGGGGGGGTACTGAAGCTTTCTTT. It specifies CASGPRGGTEAFF.

The chain combines TRBV7-3 with TRBJ2-2; 8 bases agree with TRBD2. The CDR3 consists of 17 residues. CDR1 is SGHTA, CDR2 FQGTGA, per germline. The trim removed 4 bases at V and 4 bases at J, leaving 11 bases unmatched. The CDR3 DNA reads TGTGCCAGCAGCTCCCATAGAGCGGGAGTGGGCACCGGGGAGCTGTTTTTT. Its protein product is CASSSHRAGVGTGELFF.

V is TRBV7-6 and J is TRBJ2-1; D remains ambiguous. In germline, CDR1 is SGHVS, CDR2 FNYEAQ. This CDR3 comprises 13 residues. V was clipped by 5 bases and J by 3 bases, with 8 bases between them. This chain's CDR3 is CASSAEVYNEQFF. CDR3 DNA sequence: TGTGCCAGCAGCGCCGAGGTCTACAATGAGCAGTTCTTC. Drawing the rest from reference TRBV7-6 and TRBJ2-1, the complete variable domain is GAGVSQSPRYKVTKRGQDVALRCDPISGHVSLYWYRQALGQGPEFLTYFNYEAQQDKSGLPNDRFSAERPEGSISTLTIQRTEQRDSAMYRCASSAEVYNEQFFGPGTRLTVL.

The chain combines TRBV7-7 with TRBJ2-2; D is perhaps TRBD2 (6 bases). V was shortened by 7 bases and J by 4 bases, with 16 bases between the two germline ends. Germline V gene lookup returns CDR1 SSHAT and CDR2 FNYEAQ (reference sequence). The CDR3 loop spans 15 amino acids. The CDR3 sequence is CASTFGSSGTGELFF. DNA of the CDR3: TGTGCCAGCACCTTTGGGAGTAGCGGCACCGGGGAGCTGTTTTTT. The full variable domain, its missing parts supplied by reference TRBV7-7 and TRBJ2-2, is GAGVSQSPRYKVTKRGQDVTLRCDPISSHATLYWYQQALGQGPEFLTYFNYEAQPDKSGLPSDRFSAERPEGSISTLTIQRTEQRDSAMYRCASTFGSSGTGELFFGEGSRLTVL.

The gene calls are TRBV28 and TRBJ2-7; the D gene is possibly TRBD1 (6 bases). V lost 6 bases, J lost 0 bases, and 15 bases lay in between. Germline CDR1 is MDHEN and CDR2 is SYDVKM. The CDR3 is made up of 15 amino acids. CDR3 bases: TGTGCCAGCAGCATAGGGACACCTAGCTCCTACGAGCAGTACTTC. Protein: CASSIGTPSSYEQYF.

This clone has just one count. This rearrangement joins TRBV27 to TRBJ2-2; D is undetermined. Trimming pared 1 base from V and 1 base from J, leaving 4 bases between. Germline V CDR1 and CDR2: MNHEY, SMNVEV (reference sequence). The CDR3 covers 14 residues. CDR3 sequence reads: CASSLWQNTGELFF. For the CDR3, the DNA is TGTGCCAGCAGTTTATGGCAGAACACCGGGGAGCTGTTTTTT.

This clone was seen only once. J is TRBJ1-5 and V is TRBV27; weak D call: TRBD1 (6 bases). The CDR3 runs 15 residues. The V gene lost 3 bases and the J gene lost 0 bases, with 9 bases spanning the gap. The germline V gene has CDR1 MNHEY and CDR2 SMNVEV (reference sequence). The chain's CDR3 is CASSFTGNSNQPQHF. The CDR3 bases are TGTGCCAGCAGTTTTACAGGGAATAGCAATCAGCCCCAGCATTTT.

The genes are TRBV5-1 and TRBJ1-4; 9 nucleotides line up with TRBD1. Germline V gives CDR1 SGHRS, CDR2 YFSETQ. The CDR3 length is 16 residues. V lost 5 bases to trimming and J lost 3 bases; unmatched junction nucleotides: 8. DNA for the CDR3: TGCGCCAGCAGGGCCGGGACAGGGTCAGCTAATGAAAAACTGTTTTTT. This translates into CASRAGTGSANEKLFF.

The count of this clone is one. This chain connects TRBV28 to TRBJ1-5; D uncertain. V was shortened by 3 bases and J by 6 bases, with 9 bases between the two germline ends. CDR3 length equals 13 residues. CDR1 is MDHEN and CDR2 is SYDVKM in the germline V gene. The CDR3 DNA sequence: TGTGCCAGCAGTTTCGAGGGCGCTCAGCCCCAGCATTTT. Protein sequence: CASSFEGAQPQHF.

This sequence joins TRBV6-1 and TRBJ2-1; 9 bases match TRBD2. Germline V gene lookup returns CDR1 MNHNS and CDR2 SASEGT. J gave up 4 bases and V 6 bases, and 7 bases lay outside the gene matches. The CDR3 has 15 residues. This CDR3 is CASRVGSGSYNEQFF. Here the CDR3 DNA reads TGTGCCAGCAGAGTGGGTAGCGGGAGTTACAATGAGCAGTTCTTC.

This clone occurred once. The chain employs TRBV18 and TRBJ2-7; D possibly corresponds to TRBD1 (6 bases). V was cut by 3 bases and J by 5 bases, with 14 bases left in between. Germline V gene lookup returns CDR1 KGHSH and CDR2 LQKENI. CDR3 length: 14 residues. CDR3: CASSPKQGTHEQYF. The CDR3 nucleotides are TGTGCCAGCTCACCCAAACAGGGTACCCACGAGCAGTACTTC.

The chain recombines TRBV7-3 with TRBJ1-1, with a weak D call TRBD1 (6 bases). Trimming took off 4 bases at V and 3 bases at J, with 9 bases between the two ends. Per germline, CDR1 SGHTA and CDR2 FQGTGA. The CDR3 has 13 residues. The CDR3 DNA is TGTGCCAGCAGCTACAACAGGGACACTGAAGCTTTCTTT. Protein sequence: CASSYNRDTEAFF.